Following are 30 T cell receptor beta chains from one sample sequenced in a study of shared clonotypes between healthy human individuals. Produced via immunoSEQ multiplex PCR; TCRdb's table is partial and in-frame only. In the table there are nearly 1,000,000 clones, approximately 80% of which are singletons. What was sequenced was memory CD4+ T cells sorted from blood. The subset here: CD45RA-negative fraction. The source of these receptors is a man aged 18 to 30 in good health.

Concerning this clone: This sample also contains other DNA sequences that code for the same CDR3. The chain joins TRBV4-1 to TRBJ2-2, with D maybe TRBD2 (6 bases). The CDR3 contains 16 residues. V gave up 3 bases and J gave up 2 bases, with 13 bases separating them. Germline CDR1 is MGHRA and CDR2 is YSYEKL. The CDR3 loop reads CASSQGAGTNTGELFF. In DNA, the CDR3 is TGCGCCAGCAGCCAGGGAGCGGGTACTAACACCGGGGAGCTGTTTTTT.

This clone occurred a few times. The gene calls are TRBV6-1 and TRBJ2-2; D may be TRBD1 (7 bases). Germline CDR1 and CDR2: MNHNS and SASEGT. CDR3 length: 14 residues. Trimming left V 8 bases short and J 0 bases short, with 10 bases between. Here the CDR3 DNA reads TGTGCCAGCGCGGGACAGACGAACACCGGGGAGCTGTTTTTT. It translates to CASAGQTNTGELFF.

This clone occurred once. The gene calls are TRBV7-3 and TRBJ2-3; 7 bases agree with TRBD1. Germline CDR1 reads SGHTA; CDR2 reads FQGTGA. This CDR3 comprises 15 residues. The ends lost 4 bases at V and 1 base at J; junction bases unmatched: 5. The chain's CDR3 is CASSSRGWGTDTQYF. CDR3 DNA: TGTGCCAGCAGCTCCAGGGGGTGGGGCACAGATACGCAGTATTTT.

The CDR3 nucleotides read TGTGCCAGCAGCTTCGCCGGGACAGGGTTCACTGGCTACACCTTC. Translating gives CASSFAGTGFTGYTF. The genes are TRBV5-4 and TRBJ1-2, with 9 bases matching TRBD1. The germline CDR1 and CDR2 sequences are SGHNT and YYREEE (reference sequence). After removal of 2 bases from V and 7 bases from J, the junction contained 9 bases not matched to a gene. The CDR3 covers 15 residues.

The chain joins TRBV2 to TRBJ2-3; TRBD2 aligns across 9 bases. The CDR3 has 15 amino acids. Germline-derived CDR1 and CDR2 are SNHLY and FYNNEI. After removal of 6 bases from V and 4 bases from J, the junction contained 8 bases not matched to a gene. CDR3 sequence: CASRASGAGADTQYF. The CDR3, as DNA: TGTGCCAGCAGGGCTAGCGGGGCGGGTGCAGATACGCAGTATTTT.

This clone was seen once. The chain employs TRBV19 and TRBJ2-7, with unresolved D. Germline CDR1 and CDR2: LNHDA and SQIVND (reference sequence). CDR3 length: 14 amino acids. V was trimmed by 5 bases and J by 2 bases, leaving 13 bases between them. CDR3 coding DNA: TGTGCCAGTAGTCCCCTAAACCCACCCTACGAGCAGTACTTC. This translates into CASSPLNPPYEQYF.

The chain has TRBV5-1 and TRBJ1-6; D is unclear. The V end was cut by 4 bases, the J end by 0 bases, with 5 bases between. The CDR3 runs 14 residues. Germline values: CDR1 SGHRS, CDR2 YFSETQ. The CDR3 sequence: CASSASSYNSPLHF. The CDR3 DNA reads as TGCGCCAGCAGCGCGAGCTCCTATAATTCACCCCTCCACTTT.

This clone was recorded a few times. The rearrangement links TRBV30 to TRBJ1-1; D not certain. The V and J ends lost 4 bases and 3 bases respectively, with 6 bases between them. Germline assignment: CDR1 GTSNPN and CDR2 SVGIG (reference sequence). The CDR3 contains 11 residues. The CDR3 DNA is TGTGCCTGGAACCAGGACACTGAAGCTTTCTTT. It codes for CAWNQDTEAFF.

Worth noting for this clone: Other DNA sequences from this sample encode an identical CDR3 as well. This chain connects TRBV2 to TRBJ2-1; 7 bases line up with TRBD2. The CDR3 extends over 13 amino acids. From germline, CDR1 is SNHLY and CDR2 FYNNEI. The junction had 3 bases not matched to a gene; V was cut back by 9 bases and J by 1 base. The CDR3 DNA follows: TGTGCCAGTGGCGGGGGTTCCTACAATGAGCAGTTCTTC. It is translated as CASGGGSYNEQFF.

CDR3 in DNA: TGTGCCACCAGCAGAGATCCGTCTTCGGACAGGGAATATGGCTACACCTTC. This gives the protein CATSRDPSSDREYGYTF. The chain couples TRBV15 to TRBJ1-2; 8 bases fit TRBD1. Unmatched junction bases numbered 11, after V lost 0 bases and J lost 5 bases. The CDR3 spans 17 residues. Germline-derived CDR1 and CDR2 are LNHNV and YYDKDF (reference sequence).

J is TRBJ1-6 and V is TRBV4-1; 10 nucleotides match TRBD1. This CDR3 comprises 16 residues. Per germline, CDR1 MGHRA and CDR2 YSYEKL. The ends lost 3 bases at V and 11 bases at J; junction bases unmatched: 10. DNA of the CDR3: TGCGCCAGCAGCCATAGTCCGGGACAGGGGCTAGCACCCCTCCACTTT. It is translated as CASSHSPGQGLAPLHF.

This rearrangement joins TRBV28 to TRBJ2-1; 7 bases match TRBD2. CDR1 and CDR2 (germline): MDHEN, SYDVKM. V lost 6 bases and J lost 9; bases outside the gene matches: 11. CDR3 size: 14 residues. DNA for the CDR3: TGTGCCAGCAGCCGCCGGACTAGGATTGCTGAGCAGTTCTTC. This translates into CASSRRTRIAEQFF.

V usage is TRBV2 and J usage is TRBJ2-7; 13 bases agree with TRBD2. The CDR3 is 16 residues long. The V gene end was trimmed by 6 bases and the J gene end by 8 bases; junction bases not matched to a gene: 13. CDR1 and CDR2 from the germline V gene are SNHLY and FYNNEI. CDR3 nucleotide sequence: TGTGCCAGCAGCGAACAGACTAGCGGGAGGTCTGTGAAGCAGTACTTC. Its protein product is CASSEQTSGRSVKQYF.

V and J are TRBV7-9 and TRBJ2-3; D gene ambiguous. CDR3 length: 15 amino acids. The ends were cut back, 1 base at V and 0 bases at J, with 8 bases in the middle. From germline, CDR1 is SEHNR and CDR2 FQNEAQ (reference sequence). The CDR3 coding sequence is TGTGCCAGCAGCTTAGACACCAAGAGCACAGATACGCAGTATTTT. The encoded protein is CASSLDTKSTDTQYF.

The chain employs TRBV30 and TRBJ2-7; 10 positions match TRBD2. CDR1 and CDR2 (germline): GTSNPN, SVGIG (reference sequence). V shed 0 bases and J 6 bases; nucleotides not matched to a gene: 5. This CDR3 contains 14 residues. CDR3 sequence reads: CAWSVGSSGSEQYF. Written as DNA, the CDR3 is TGTGCCTGGAGTGTAGGGTCTAGCGGGAGCGAGCAGTACTTC.

A single count supports this clone. The V gene is TRBV25-1, the J gene TRBJ1-6, with D unclear. Germline V gives CDR1 MGHDK, CDR2 SYGVNS. V lost 3 bases to trimming and J lost 3 bases, with 15 bases between them. The CDR3 loop spans 17 amino acids. The CDR3 nucleotides are TGTGCCAGCAGTGAGAGTCGGACTGCCGTCTATAATTCACCCCTCCACTTT. It is translated as CASSESRTAVYNSPLHF.

This clone was found once. The chain couples TRBV5-1 to TRBJ2-5; perhaps TRBD2 as D (5 bases). CDR3 length: 13 amino acids. Germline CDR1 and CDR2: SGHRS and YFSETQ. V lost 4 bases to trimming and J lost 5 bases, with 12 bases between them. CDR3 bases: TGCGCCAGCAGCATGGGTCCGGGGGAGACCCAGTACTTC. It yields the protein CASSMGPGETQYF.

V and J are TRBV11-3 and TRBJ2-1; the match to TRBD1 covers 9 bases. Unmatched junction bases numbered 9, after V lost 4 bases and J lost 8 bases. The length of the CDR3 is 15 residues. The germline gives CDR1 SGHNT, CDR2 YENEEA. This chain's CDR3 is CASSSGQGPVDEQFF. For the CDR3, the DNA is TGTGCCAGCAGCTCGGGACAGGGTCCGGTCGATGAGCAGTTCTTC.

The gene calls are TRBV5-1 and TRBJ2-7, with 7 bases aligning to TRBD1. Germline CDR1 and CDR2: SGHRS and YFSETQ. This CDR3 is 14 amino acids long. The ends lost 4 bases at V and 0 bases at J; junction bases unmatched: 4. The CDR3 here is CASSTDRSSYEQYF. The CDR3 coding sequence is TGCGCCAGCAGCACGGACAGGAGCTCCTACGAGCAGTACTTC. The whole variable domain, filled in from reference TRBV5-1 and TRBJ2-7, reads KAGVTQTPRYLIKTRGQQVTLSCSPISGHRSVSWYQQTPGQGLQFLFEYFSETQRNKGNFPGRFSGRQFSNSRSEMNVSTLELGDSALYLCASSTDRSSYEQYFGPGTRLTVT.

The rearrangement links TRBV20-1 to TRBJ2-1; D unresolved. CDR1 and CDR2 from the germline V gene are DFQATT and SNEGSKA (reference sequence). This CDR3 is 11 amino acids long. The CDR3 region is CSAHPYYEKFF. The CDR3 DNA reads as TGCAGCGCCCATCCCTATTATGAAAAGTTCTTC.

The CDR3 DNA follows: TGCGCCAGCAGCCAAGACGCGGGACAGGGGCGGCAAGAAAAACTGTTTTTT. Translating gives CASSQDAGQGRQEKLFF. The chain has TRBV4-3 and TRBJ1-4; 10 nucleotides align to TRBD1. With V trimmed by 0 bases and J by 8 bases, 9 bases remained unmatched. The germline V gene has CDR1 LGHNA and CDR2 YSLEER. The CDR3 has 17 residues.

The chain recombines TRBV10-2 with TRBJ1-6; 7 bases agree with TRBD1. CDR1 WSHSY and CDR2 SAAADI come from the germline V gene. The V gene end was trimmed by 3 bases and the J gene end by 9 bases; junction bases not matched to a gene: 5. CDR3 length: 14 residues. CDR3 sequence: CASSDRQGGSPLHF. CDR3 in DNA: TGCGCCAGCAGTGATCGGCAGGGGGGTTCACCCCTCCACTTT.

Only one count was recorded for this clone. The chain couples TRBV2 to TRBJ1-1; D is perhaps TRBD1 (6 bases). The CDR3 loop spans 14 amino acids. Trimming stripped 8 bases from V and 5 bases from J, with 18 bases between. Germline CDR1 is SNHLY and CDR2 is FYNNEI. Here the CDR3 reads CASVGGTLRTEAFF. The CDR3 nucleotides are TGTGCCAGCGTAGGGGGGACACTTCGAACTGAAGCTTTCTTT.

This clone has at least ten counts. The chain joins TRBV7-3 to TRBJ2-5, with 7 bases identical to TRBD2. This CDR3 is 16 amino acids long. Germline assignment: CDR1 SGHTA and CDR2 FQGTGA. Unmatched junction bases numbered 9, after V lost 2 bases and J lost 3 bases. CDR3 protein: CASSLGLSSGKETQYF. The CDR3 nucleotides read TGTGCCAGCAGCTTAGGTTTATCGAGCGGGAAAGAGACCCAGTACTTC.

This clone was seen many times. This sequence joins TRBV5-5 and TRBJ1-6; 7 nucleotides agree with TRBD1. Germline values: CDR1 SGHKS, CDR2 YYEKEE (reference sequence). This CDR3 is 15 amino acids long. The junction had 5 bases not matched to a gene; V was cut back by 8 bases and J by 0 bases. The CDR3 loop reads CASNRGGSYNSPLHF. Written as DNA, the CDR3 is TGTGCCAGTAACAGGGGAGGCTCCTATAATTCACCCCTCCACTTT.

The J gene is TRBJ2-5, the V gene TRBV5-1, with 8 bases that match TRBD2. Looked up from germline, CDR1 is SGHRS and CDR2 is YFSETQ. The V gene end was trimmed by 0 bases and the J gene end by 6 bases; junction bases not matched to a gene: 7. The CDR3 spans 15 residues. The CDR3 loop is CASSLEAGAWKTQYF. CDR3 nucleotide sequence: TGCGCCAGCAGCTTGGAAGCGGGAGCGTGGAAGACCCAGTACTTC. Together with reference TRBV5-1 and TRBJ2-5, the CDR3 gives the full variable domain: KAGVTQTPRYLIKTRGQQVTLSCSPISGHRSVSWYQQTPGQGLQFLFEYFSETQRNKGNFPGRFSGRQFSNSRSEMNVSTLELGDSALYLCASSLEAGAWKTQYFGPGTRLLVL.

The chain joins TRBV5-6 to TRBJ1-5; tentatively, D is TRBD1 (6 bases). CDR3 length: 16 amino acids. Trimming removed 1 base at V and 4 bases at J, with 15 bases between. Per the germline V gene, CDR1 is SGHDT and CDR2 is YYEEEE. CDR3 sequence: CASSLQGGGKNQPQHF. CDR3 sequence (DNA): TGTGCCAGCAGCTTGCAGGGAGGGGGAAAGAATCAGCCCCAGCATTTT.

The rearrangement joins TRBV6-1 to TRBJ1-3; D unclear. CDR1 MNHNS and CDR2 SASEGT come from the germline V gene. Trimming took 2 bases from V and 4 from J, leaving 6 bases between them. The CDR3 consists of 13 residues. The CDR3 spells CASSESLGNTIYF. CDR3 DNA: TGTGCCAGCAGTGAATCCTTGGGAAACACCATATATTTT.

The chain employs TRBV4-1 and TRBJ2-1; 11 positions match TRBD2. CDR3 length equals 15 residues. The germline gives CDR1 MGHRA, CDR2 YSYEKL. Losses at the gene ends were 4 bases for V and 4 bases for J; bases not matched to a gene: 3. Written as DNA, the CDR3 is TGCGCCAGCAGCCCTACTAGCGGGGGTTACAATGAGCAGTTCTTC. This translates into CASSPTSGGYNEQFF.

This clone has more than one count but fewer than ten. The genes are TRBV5-5 and TRBJ1-4; D is ambiguous. V shed 4 bases and J shed 4 bases, with 11 bases lying between them. This CDR3 spans 14 amino acids. In germline, CDR1 is SGHKS, CDR2 YYEKEE (reference sequence). CDR3 bases: TGTGCCAGCAGCCCTACTAGTTTTAATGAAAAACTGTTTTTT. It is translated as CASSPTSFNEKLFF.